Sequencing of this TCR beta chain was carried out in a study of TIL therapy for anti-PD-1-resistant metastatic lung cancer. Overall study: Tumors carried a median roughly 1.5 non-synonymous mutations per megabase.

CDR1 is SGHVS and CDR2 is FNYEAQ in the germline V gene. V lost 5 bases and J lost 6; bases outside the gene matches: 11. CDR3 size: 15 residues. The time point here: pre-treatment sample, taken before nivolumab and TIL therapy. Pleural nodules or supraclavicular lymph nodes made up most of the excised metastases sampled. The immunoSEQ assay was v3. Clones were read by immunoSEQ multiplex PCR, and TCRdb kept only the in-frame ones, dropping some. The repertoire consists of roughly 92,000 clones, with roughly two thirds occurring once and the leading ten covering approximately 9.9%. This clonotype originated in a person aged 30 to 80 with non-small cell lung cancer. Material: tumor tissue, obtained at baseline. This chain uses TRBV7-6 with TRBJ2-7, with 9 bases lining up with TRBD1. CDR3 sequence reads: CASSAGDRGIGEQYF. The CDR3 coding sequence is TGTGCCAGCAGCGCCGGTGACAGGGGGATAGGCGAGCAGTACTTC.